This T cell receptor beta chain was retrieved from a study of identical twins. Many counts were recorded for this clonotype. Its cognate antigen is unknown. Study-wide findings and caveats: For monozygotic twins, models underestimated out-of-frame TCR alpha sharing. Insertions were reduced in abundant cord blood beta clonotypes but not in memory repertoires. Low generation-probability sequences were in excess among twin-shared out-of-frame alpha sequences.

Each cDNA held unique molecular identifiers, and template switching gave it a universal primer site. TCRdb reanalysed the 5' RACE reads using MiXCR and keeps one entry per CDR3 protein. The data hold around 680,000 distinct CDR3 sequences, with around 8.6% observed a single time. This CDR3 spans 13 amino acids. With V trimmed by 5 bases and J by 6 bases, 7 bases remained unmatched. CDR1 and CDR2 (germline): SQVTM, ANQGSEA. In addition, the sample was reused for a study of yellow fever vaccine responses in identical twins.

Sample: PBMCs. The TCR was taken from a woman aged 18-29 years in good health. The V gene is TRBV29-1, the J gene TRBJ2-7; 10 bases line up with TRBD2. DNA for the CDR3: TGCAGCGTTACCCTAGCGGGAGCAGCCGAGCAGTACTTC. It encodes CSVTLAGAAEQYF.